The 31 T cell receptor beta chains below were found in one sample sequenced in a study of blood T cells in healthy people across ages. Primed by a sample-barcoded 5' primer and a J-beta primer mix, a second PCR proceeded for 7 to 11 cycles. MiXCR was run by TCRdb on the 5' RACE reads, yielding one entry per CDR3 protein. The sample contains fewer than 2,000,000 distinct CDR3 sequences, almost 35% of which appear only once. Material: blood. These receptor sequences come from a woman aged 25 to 39 in good health.

Here the CDR3 reads CASSARPGASSYEQYF. CDR3 bases: TGTGCCAGCAGCGCTCGACCGGGGGCTAGCTCCTACGAGCAGTACTTC. The V gene is TRBV7-9, the J gene TRBJ2-7; the D call may be TRBD1 or TRBD2 (6 bases each). The V gene lost 5 bases and the J gene lost 0 bases, with 17 bases spanning the gap. The CDR3 extends over 16 amino acids. Germline V gene sequence: CDR1 SEHNR, CDR2 FQNEAQ (reference sequence). Using reference TRBV7-9 and TRBJ2-7 for the parts outside the CDR3, the full variable domain is DTGVSQNPRHKITKRGQNVTFRCDPISEHNRLYWYRQTLGQGPEFLTYFQNEAQLEKSRLLSDRFSAERPKGSFSTLEIQRTEQGDSAMYLCASSARPGASSYEQYFGPGTRLTVT.

The chain has TRBV2 and TRBJ1-2; D is uncertain. Per the germline V gene, CDR1 is SNHLY and CDR2 is FYNNEI. The CDR3 contains 12 residues. V lost 4 bases and J lost 4, with 7 bases in between. The chain's CDR3 is CASSVTAYGYTF. In DNA form, the CDR3 reads TGTGCCAGCAGTGTCACAGCCTATGGCTACACCTTC.

V gene TRBV6-2 or TRBV6-3 combines with J gene TRBJ2-3, with a possible D match to TRBD1 (6 bases). The CDR3 is 16 amino acids. Trimming pared 0 bases from V and 5 bases from J, leaving 15 bases between. Germline CDR1 MNHEY, CDR2 SVGEGT. Here the CDR3 reads CASSYSDRYTRDTQYF. DNA for the CDR3: TGTGCCAGCAGTTACTCAGACAGGTACACCAGAGATACGCAGTATTTT.

The rearrangement links TRBV20-1 to TRBJ2-5; D is undetermined. This CDR3 contains 12 residues. Germline lookup yields CDR1 DFQATT and CDR2 SNEGSKA (reference sequence). The germline V and J ends were trimmed by 6 bases and 2 bases, with 10 bases remaining between them. The CDR3 DNA sequence: TGCAGTGCCACGGGCCGTCAAGAGACCCAGTACTTC. As protein: CSATGRQETQYF.

The chain uses TRBV20-1 and TRBJ1-2; 9 bases fit TRBD1. CDR1 is DFQATT and CDR2 is SNEGSKA in the germline V gene (reference sequence). Unmatched junction bases numbered 8, after V lost 6 bases and J lost 6 bases. The CDR3 sequence is 13 residues long. The DNA for the CDR3 is TGCAGTGCGAGGGACAGGGCGGACCATGGCTACACCTTC. It encodes CSARDRADHGYTF.

The chain employs TRBV20-1 and TRBJ2-7; TRBD2 matches 9 bases. The V gene's germline CDR1 is DFQATT and CDR2 SNEGSKA (reference sequence). J gave up 6 bases and V 5 bases, and 11 bases lay outside the gene matches. The CDR3 has 14 residues. CDR3 nucleotide sequence: TGCAGTGCTCGCTATGTAGCGGGAGTGTGCGAGCAGTACTTC. The encoded protein is CSARYVAGVCEQYF.

This clonotype was seen a handful of times. The V call is TRBV29-1, the J call TRBJ2-7, with D perhaps being TRBD1 or TRBD2 (5 bases each). CDR3 length: 12 amino acids. V gave up 6 bases and J gave up 3 bases, with 12 bases separating them. CDR1 is SQVTM, CDR2 ANQGSEA, per germline. CDR3 region: CSVGTPGYEQYF. DNA for the CDR3: TGCAGCGTGGGGACCCCGGGCTACGAGCAGTACTTC.

CDR3 DNA: TGTGCCAGCAGCCAAGTCTCCCGCGGGGCCTACAATGAGCAGTTCTTC. It encodes CASSQVSRGAYNEQFF. The V gene is TRBV4-2, the J gene TRBJ2-1, with D possibly TRBD2 on 6 matching bases. From germline, CDR1 is LGHNA and CDR2 YNFKEQ. V dropped 1 base and J dropped 2 bases, with 12 bases sitting between them. The CDR3 runs 16 residues.

The CDR3 bases are TGTGCCATCACGACGGTCCCAGACTATGGCTACACCTTC. It translates to CAITTVPDYGYTF. J is TRBJ1-2 and V is TRBV10-3, with D unclear. Per the germline V gene, CDR1 is ENHRY and CDR2 is SYGVKD. V lost 7 bases and J lost 3, with 12 bases in between. The CDR3 spans 13 residues.

Points on this clonotype: At one end the junction does not follow the germline gene, possibly because of a read error. The V and J genes are TRBV7-9 and TRBJ2-5; weak D call: TRBD2 (6 bases). This CDR3 contains 16 residues. The germline CDR1 and CDR2 sequences are SEHNR and FQNEAQ (reference sequence). The CDR3 reads CASSRPGRGSQGTQYF. CDR3 DNA: TGTGCCAGCAGCCGTCCGGGACGGGGGTCCCAAGGGACCCAGTACTTC.

V and J are TRBV25-1 and TRBJ2-5, with 11 positions matching TRBD2. The CDR3 runs 17 residues. The germline CDR1 and CDR2 sequences are MGHDK and SYGVNS. Trimming removed 3 bases from V and 4 bases from J; junction bases left unmatched: 10. The CDR3 here is CASSDPALAGARETQYF. The CDR3 nucleotides are TGTGCCAGCAGTGACCCAGCACTAGCGGGGGCTCGAGAGACCCAGTACTTC.

This chain uses TRBV15 with TRBJ2-7, with 7 positions matching TRBD1. Germline V gene lookup returns CDR1 LNHNV and CDR2 YYDKDF (reference sequence). V gave up 4 bases and J gave up 5 bases; unmatched junction bases: 8. The length of the CDR3 is 14 residues. The CDR3 loop is CATSNRGRPDEQYF. CDR3 bases: TGTGCCACCAGCAATAGGGGGCGTCCGGACGAGCAGTACTTC.

This clonotype was seen a single time. One end of the junction is discordant with germline, which a read error may explain. This chain links TRBV4-1 with TRBJ2-1; TRBD1 matches at 11 bases. From germline, CDR1 is MGHRA and CDR2 YSYEKL. This CDR3 contains 16 residues. CDR3: CASCQDLGQGVIEQFF. For the CDR3, the DNA is TGCGCCAGCTGCCAGGATCTGGGACAGGGGGTAATTGAGCAGTTCTTC.

This clonotype was detected many times. V and J are TRBV7-2 and TRBJ2-7; D is unresolved. Germline V lookup: CDR1 SGHTA, CDR2 FQGNSA. The V gene lost 5 bases and the J gene lost 4 bases, with 9 bases spanning the gap. The CDR3 has 12 residues. The CDR3 spells CASSPHQYEQYF. The CDR3 DNA is TGTGCCAGCAGCCCTCATCAATACGAGCAGTACTTC.

In its sample, this clonotype was seen a few times. The V and J genes are TRBV9 and TRBJ2-3; perhaps TRBD1 as D (5 bases). The CDR3 is made up of 15 amino acids. The V end was cut by 0 bases, the J end by 2 bases, with 10 bases between. Germline CDR1 SGDLS, CDR2 YYNGEE. The chain's CDR3 is CASSVAGKFTDTQYF. The CDR3 DNA follows: TGTGCCAGCAGCGTAGCAGGGAAGTTCACAGATACGCAGTATTTT. Full variable domain (outside the CDR3, taken from reference TRBV9 and TRBJ2-3): DSGVTQTPKHLITATGQRVTLRCSPRSGDLSVYWYQQSLDQGLQFLIQYYNGEERAKGNILERFSAQQFPDLHSELNLSSLELGDSALYFCASSVAGKFTDTQYFGPGTRLTVL.

In the case of this clonotype: A much bigger clone sits one base away, suggesting this may be a read error. The CDR3: CAISGSARSPNVLTF. The CDR3 coding sequence is TGTGCCATCAGTGGGTCAGCTCGGTCTCCTAACGTCCTGACTTTC. The chain carries TRBV10-3 and TRBJ2-6; no reliable D call. V lost 4 bases and J 10 bases, leaving 17 bases between the germline ends. The CDR3 length is 15 residues. Germline V gene sequence: CDR1 ENHRY, CDR2 SYGVKD.

This clonotype has just a few counts. The chain is built from TRBV4-1 and TRBJ1-1; the match to TRBD1 covers 9 bases. Per germline, CDR1 MGHRA and CDR2 YSYEKL. The CDR3 is made up of 15 amino acids. The J segment lost 1 base and the V segment lost 3 bases, leaving 3 bases of the junction unmatched. Here the CDR3 reads CASSHGQGRNTEAFF. The CDR3 DNA follows: TGCGCCAGCAGCCACGGACAGGGGAGGAACACTGAAGCTTTCTTT.

This CDR3 is CASSFGIGARGYTF. For the CDR3, the DNA is TGTGCCAGCAGTTTTGGTATAGGGGCAAGAGGCTACACCTTC. The chain links TRBV12-3 or TRBV12-4 to TRBJ1-2, with D tentatively TRBD1 (5 bases). V lost 3 bases to trimming and J lost 8 bases, with 16 bases between them. This CDR3 has 14 amino acids.

This clonotype was picked up many times. The V gene is TRBV6-6, the J gene TRBJ2-5; D is unclear. V lost 6 bases and J 5 bases, leaving 10 bases between the germline ends. CDR3 size: 12 residues. Germline loops: CDR1 MNHNY, CDR2 SVGAGI (reference sequence). The CDR3 loop reads CASSPARETQYF. For the CDR3, the DNA is TGTGCCAGCAGCCCCGCCCGGGAGACCCAGTACTTC.

The rearrangement joins TRBV11-3 to TRBJ2-2; unclear D gene. The CDR3 runs 13 residues. Trimming cost V 5 bases and J 5 bases, with 9 bases left between them. Germline values: CDR1 SGHNT, CDR2 YENEEA. The CDR3 protein is CASSPVVTGELFF. CDR3 nucleotide sequence: TGTGCCAGCAGCCCCGTAGTAACCGGGGAGCTGTTTTTT.

At least ten counts were recorded for this clonotype. V gene TRBV7-9 combines with J gene TRBJ2-7, with D tentatively TRBD2 (5 bases). CDR3 length equals 12 residues. Trimming pared 5 bases from V and 4 bases from J, leaving 9 bases between. Germline V gene lookup returns CDR1 SEHNR and CDR2 FQNEAQ (reference sequence). As DNA, the CDR3 is TGTGCCAGCAGCCGGAGAGGGTACGAGCAGTACTTC. Translation: CASSRRGYEQYF.

The genes are TRBV4-1 and TRBJ2-7; 11 bases map to TRBD1. V lost 6 bases to trimming and J lost 3 bases; unmatched junction nucleotides: 10. CDR1 is MGHRA, CDR2 YSYEKL, per germline. The CDR3 is 16 residues long. The CDR3 bases are TGCGCCAGCAGTTCAGCAGACGGGACAGGGGGCTACGAGCAGTACTTC. Amino acid sequence: CASSSADGTGGYEQYF.

The rearrangement links TRBV5-1 to TRBJ1-2, with 7 bases fitting TRBD1. Germline V gives CDR1 SGHRS, CDR2 YFSETQ. Trimming removed 4 bases from V and 4 bases from J; junction bases left unmatched: 16. CDR3 length: 17 amino acids. CDR3 DNA sequence: TGCGCCAGCAGCGTGGGGCCCCTGGGACAGAAAAGCTATGGCTACACCTTC. It is translated as CASSVGPLGQKSYGYTF.

This clonotype was recorded at least ten times. J is TRBJ2-7 and V is TRBV5-1; TRBD2 matches at 9 bases. Germline values: CDR1 SGHRS, CDR2 YFSETQ. The CDR3 contains 15 residues. V was clipped by 0 bases and J by 2 bases; unmatched bases: 3. This chain's CDR3 is CASSLDAGGPYEQYF. CDR3 nucleotide sequence: TGCGCCAGCAGCTTGGATGCGGGAGGGCCCTACGAGCAGTACTTC.

The chain carries TRBV20-1 and TRBJ2-6, with D unclear. Deletions cut 6 bases from V and 5 bases from J, with 14 bases between. From germline, CDR1 is DFQATT and CDR2 SNEGSKA (reference sequence). The CDR3 totals 14 residues. The CDR3 spells CSAPLQEWANVLTF. The DNA of the CDR3 is TGCAGTGCCCCGCTCCAAGAGTGGGCCAACGTCCTGACTTTC.

V is TRBV7-8 and J is TRBJ2-1, with D perhaps given as TRBD1 or TRBD2 (5 bases each). The length of the CDR3 is 17 residues. Trimming stripped 5 bases from V and 4 bases from J, with 21 bases between. Germline V CDR1 and CDR2: SGHVS, FQNEAQ. In nucleotides, the CDR3 is TGTGCCAGCAGCCTCTCGGTTTCTGGAGGACAATACAATGAGCAGTTCTTC. The encoded protein is CASSLSVSGGQYNEQFF.

This clonotype was recorded many times. This chain links TRBV4-1 with TRBJ2-7, with 7 nucleotides matching TRBD2. Germline trimming cut 3 bases from V and 4 bases from J; bases unmatched to any gene: 12. CDR1 and CDR2 from the germline V gene are MGHRA and YSYEKL. The CDR3 runs to 16 residues. The CDR3 sequence is CASSQTRESTLYEQYF. DNA for the CDR3: TGCGCCAGCAGCCAGACGCGGGAGTCCACCCTTTACGAGCAGTACTTC.

The rearrangement links TRBV6-1 to TRBJ2-2; a possible D gene is TRBD2 (6 bases). This CDR3 spans 16 amino acids. CDR1 is MNHNS, CDR2 SASEGT, per germline. V gave up 3 bases and J gave up 4 bases, with 15 bases separating them. The chain's CDR3 is CASSEGPGVGTGELFF. CDR3 coding DNA: TGTGCCAGCAGTGAGGGACCGGGAGTAGGCACCGGGGAGCTGTTTTTT.

The rearrangement uses TRBV2 and TRBJ1-4, with TRBD1 matching over 10 bases. CDR1 SNHLY and CDR2 FYNNEI come from the germline V gene. The CDR3 length is 14 residues. V dropped 7 bases and J dropped 8; count of bases not matched to a gene: 7. The CDR3 sequence: CASNSGQGTEKLFF. Written as DNA, the CDR3 is TGTGCCAGCAATTCGGGACAGGGGACGGAAAAACTGTTTTTT.

This chain links TRBV29-1 with TRBJ2-1, with TRBD1 as a possible D gene (6 bases). V was trimmed by 3 bases and J by 4 bases, leaving 16 bases between them. Germline V lookup: CDR1 SQVTM, CDR2 ANQGSEA. CDR3 length equals 15 residues. CDR3 protein: CSVDHGQSFYNEQFF. The CDR3 region has the DNA TGCAGCGTTGATCACGGACAGTCATTTTACAATGAGCAGTTCTTC.

The rearrangement links TRBV5-1 to TRBJ1-2, with D unresolved. V lost 4 bases, J lost 7 bases, and 11 bases lay in between. CDR1 SGHRS and CDR2 YFSETQ come from the germline V gene. The CDR3 is 12 residues long. The CDR3 loop is CASSQTSGGYTF. CDR3 coding DNA: TGCGCCAGCAGCCAAACGTCGGGTGGCTACACCTTC.